This entry lists 14 T cell receptor beta chains sequenced from one sample in a study of blood T cell repertoires in COVID-19. Assay used: immunoSEQ multiplex PCR; TCRdb lists only in-frame clones, some missing. Of hundreds of thousands of clones in the sample, nearly 90% were seen once. The source material was PBMCs or T cells enriched from blood (not recorded which). The source is a man under 40 who had been exposed to COVID-19.

The chain is built from TRBV6-4 and TRBJ2-1; 9 bases agree with TRBD2. Unmatched junction bases numbered 6, after V lost 4 bases and J lost 8 bases. CDR1 is MRHNA, CDR2 SNTAGT, per germline. The CDR3 has 14 residues. CDR3: CASSASGTSHEQFF. The CDR3 coding sequence is TGTGCCAGCAGTGCCTCCGGGACTAGCCATGAGCAGTTCTTC.

The gene calls are TRBV19 and TRBJ1-1, with 11 bases that match TRBD1. The CDR3 is made up of 16 amino acids. J lost 4 bases, V lost 7 bases, and 11 bases had no gene match. Germline-derived CDR1 and CDR2 are LNHDA and SQIVND (reference sequence). CDR3 sequence (DNA): TGTGCCAGTAAGAGGACGGACAGGGGGCTGGGCACTGAAGCTTTCTTT. Translation: CASKRTDRGLGTEAFF.

The J gene is TRBJ2-7, the V gene TRBV10-3; 8 nucleotides agree with TRBD2. Germline assignment: CDR1 ENHRY and CDR2 SYGVKD. V lost 2 bases to trimming and J lost 0 bases; unmatched junction nucleotides: 3. The CDR3 length is 15 residues. Written as DNA, the CDR3 is TGTGCCATCAGTGAGCTAGCGGGCTCCTCCTACGAGCAGTACTTC. It specifies CAISELAGSSYEQYF.

The table lists this clone with many counts. The V gene is TRBV5-1, the J gene TRBJ2-3; 7 bases align to TRBD1. The ends lost 4 bases at V and 5 bases at J; junction bases unmatched: 4. CDR1 and CDR2 (germline): SGHRS, YFSETQ. This CDR3 has 13 amino acids. In DNA, the CDR3 is TGCGCCAGCAGCACAGGGACAGAAGATACGCAGTATTTT. Amino acid sequence: CASSTGTEDTQYF.

The chain links TRBV6-1 to TRBJ2-5, with 7 bases aligning to TRBD1. Trimming cost V 3 bases and J 4 bases; bases outside gene matches: 5. Per the germline V gene, CDR1 is MNHNS and CDR2 is SASEGT. CDR3 length: 14 residues. CDR3 loop: CASSDRQGRETQYF. CDR3 nucleotides: TGTGCCAGCAGTGACCGACAGGGTCGAGAGACCCAGTACTTC.

The chain combines TRBV4-2 with TRBJ2-1; weak D call: TRBD2 (6 bases). V was trimmed by 1 base and J by 5 bases, leaving 9 bases between them. Looked up from germline, CDR1 is LGHNA and CDR2 is YNFKEQ. The CDR3 runs 14 residues. The CDR3 DNA is TGTGCCAGCAGCCAAGGGGGACTGGACAATGAGCAGTTCTTC. It translates to CASSQGGLDNEQFF.

The sample holds a few counts of this clone. The chain combines TRBV7-3 with TRBJ1-2; D remains unclear. This CDR3 comprises 13 residues. The V gene's germline CDR1 is SGHTA and CDR2 FQGTGA. The V end was cut by 0 bases, the J end by 8 bases, with 10 bases between. The CDR3 here is CASSLTDQEGYTF. The CDR3 bases are TGTGCCAGCAGCTTAACGGATCAGGAAGGCTACACCTTC. The full variable domain, rest sourced from reference TRBV7-3 and TRBJ1-2, is GAGVSQTPSNKVTEKGKYVELRCDPISGHTALYWYRQSLGQGPEFLIYFQGTGAADDSGLPNDRFFAVRPEGSVSTLKIQRTERGDSAVYLCASSLTDQEGYTFGSGTRLTVV.

The rearrangement joins TRBV9 to TRBJ1-3, with D possibly TRBD1 on 5 matching bases. CDR3 size: 16 residues. Looked up from germline, CDR1 is SGDLS and CDR2 is YYNGEE. The germline V and J ends were trimmed by 0 bases and 2 bases, with 12 bases remaining between them. CDR3 in DNA: TGTGCCAGCAGCGTAGGGGGAGGGGCACCTGGAAACACCATATATTTT. It encodes CASSVGGGAPGNTIYF.

This sequence joins TRBV3-1 (or the pseudogene TRBV3-2) and TRBJ1-1; perhaps TRBD1 as D (6 bases). The V end lost 2 bases, the J end lost 2 bases, and 12 bases lay between the germline ends. This CDR3 is 15 amino acids long. Germline-derived CDR1 and CDR2 are LGHDT and YNNKEL (reference sequence). The CDR3 DNA follows: TGTGCCAGCAGCCAATCGGCAGGGGTTAACACTGAAGCTTTCTTT. Protein product: CASSQSAGVNTEAFF.

The J gene is TRBJ2-5, the V gene TRBV18; 16 bases agree with TRBD2. The CDR3 length is 16 residues. Germline V gives CDR1 KGHSH, CDR2 LQKENI. V gave up 8 bases and J gave up 5 bases; unmatched junction bases: 8. The CDR3 nucleotides read TGTGCCAGCGCCGGGACTAGCGGGGGGGCGACGGAGACCCAGTACTTC. Its translation is CASAGTSGGATETQYF.

V and J are TRBV6-5 and TRBJ1-2, with 8 bases lining up with TRBD1. The J segment lost 4 bases and the V segment lost 8 bases, leaving 9 bases of the junction unmatched. This CDR3 is built from 14 residues. Germline CDR1 MNHEY, CDR2 SVGAGI. The CDR3: CASLLQGESYGYTF. The CDR3, as DNA: TGTGCCAGCCTTTTACAGGGGGAAAGCTATGGCTACACCTTC.

The chain uses TRBV6-5 and TRBJ1-6; TRBD1 matches 7 bases. Germline values: CDR1 MNHEY, CDR2 SVGAGI. The trim removed 7 bases at V and 7 bases at J, leaving 7 bases unmatched. The CDR3 runs to 14 residues. This CDR3 is CASTLQGENSPLHF. CDR3 bases: TGTGCCAGCACCTTGCAGGGGGAAAATTCACCCCTCCACTTT.

This chain links TRBV4-1 with TRBJ2-7; 7 bases map to TRBD2. With V trimmed by 0 bases and J by 6 bases, 2 bases remained unmatched. CDR3 length equals 13 residues. Germline V gene lookup returns CDR1 MGHRA and CDR2 YSYEKL. The CDR3 sequence: CASSQERGSEQYF. The CDR3 nucleotides read TGCGCCAGCAGCCAAGAGCGGGGGAGCGAGCAGTACTTC.

This rearrangement joins TRBV30 to TRBJ1-6; tentative D call: TRBD1 (5 bases). The CDR3 has 15 residues. Germline V gene data show CDR1 as GTSNPN and CDR2 as SVGIG (reference sequence). The V end was cut by 2 bases, the J end by 2 bases, with 10 bases between. CDR3 amino acids: CAWSLAGPYNSPLHF. The CDR3 bases are TGTGCCTGGAGTCTGGCGGGACCCTATAATTCACCCCTCCACTTT.